Sequencing of this T cell receptor beta chain was carried out in a study of molecular identifiers for immune sequencing clone quantification. Findings of the study overall: Clones that exceeded 20 RNA copies held over 99% of effector molecules, yet under 1% in naive cells.

CD8+CD4-CCR7+CD45RA+ cells were sorted as naive CD8 T cells. This CDR3 is 13 amino acids long. Trimming removed 3 bases from V and 4 bases from J, with 10 bases in between. Per the germline V gene, CDR1 is MGHRA and CDR2 is YSYEKL. This clonotype has more than one count but fewer than ten. The antigen is unknown. MiXCR, run by TCRdb on the PCR reads, gives a single entry per CDR3 protein. This sample has 85,000 to 120,000 distinct CDR3 sequences, with under 40% found just once. The specimen was naive CD8+ T cells from blood, with Jurkat cell RNA spiked in. The subset is: FACS-sorted CD8+CD4-CCR7+CD45RA+ naive T cells. The TCR sequence derives from a human donor in good health. Some libraries in this study had Jurkat cell RNA spiked in. The chain is built from TRBV4-1 and TRBJ2-7; maybe TRBD1 (6 bases). The CDR3 reads CASSHQQGYEQYF. The CDR3 DNA reads TGCGCCAGCAGCCACCAACAGGGTTACGAGCAGTACTTC.